Each of the 13 T cell receptor beta chains below was sequenced from the same sample in a study of T cell responses to AZD1222 COVID-19 vaccine. Assay: immunoSEQ multiplex PCR; the TCRdb copy retains only in-frame clones and omits some. The data hold some 72,000 clones, with 92% observed a single time. The starting material was peripheral blood, obtained on day 0 of MenACWY control vaccination. Receptor source: an adult in good health.

The chain links TRBV3-1 (or the pseudogene TRBV3-2) to TRBJ1-5; the match to TRBD1 covers 11 bases. Trimming took 4 bases from V and 8 from J; bases not matched to a gene: 4. The CDR3 has 14 amino acids. The germline CDR1 and CDR2 sequences are LGHDT and YNNKEL (reference sequence). CDR3 nucleotides: TGTGCCAGCAGCCGGACAGGGGGCGCCGAGCCCCAGCATTTT. It codes for CASSRTGGAEPQHF.

The genes are TRBV28 and TRBJ2-7; D is perhaps TRBD1 (8 bases). CDR1 MDHEN and CDR2 SYDVKM come from the germline V gene. V was trimmed by 3 bases and J by 6 bases, leaving 18 bases between them. The CDR3 spans 15 residues. This chain's CDR3 is CASSFGPGGTGEQYF. The CDR3 nucleotides are TGTGCCAGCAGTTTTGGACCCGGGGGGACAGGCGAGCAGTACTTC.

The genes are TRBV28 and TRBJ2-4; D not resolved. The CDR3 has 14 amino acids. The V end was cut by 3 bases, the J end by 3 bases, with 9 bases between. Germline values: CDR1 MDHEN, CDR2 SYDVKM. This chain's CDR3 is CASSLQAFKNIQYF. DNA of the CDR3: TGTGCCAGCAGTTTGCAGGCATTCAAAAACATTCAGTACTTC.

The CDR3 is CAWSVGPGEAFF. In nucleotides, the CDR3 is TGTGCCTGGAGTGTAGGGCCGGGTGAAGCTTTCTTT. The rearrangement joins TRBV30 to TRBJ1-1, with no clear D. Germline lookup yields CDR1 GTSNPN and CDR2 SVGIG (reference sequence). Trimming took off 0 bases at V and 7 bases at J, with 9 bases between the two ends. CDR3 size: 12 residues.

V is TRBV7-9 and J is TRBJ2-7; the D is unclear. The V gene's germline CDR1 is SEHNR and CDR2 FQNEAQ (reference sequence). CDR3 length: 11 residues. Deletions cut 5 bases from V and 5 bases from J, with 7 bases between. The CDR3 coding sequence is TGTGCCAGCAGCCACTTCGACGAGCAGTACTTC. Protein sequence: CASSHFDEQYF.

The CDR3 here is CASSPDRAYGYTF. DNA for the CDR3: TGTGCCAGCAGTCCCGACAGGGCCTATGGCTACACCTTC. V and J are TRBV6-2 or TRBV6-3 and TRBJ1-2, with 7 positions matching TRBD1. Germline V gives CDR1 MNHEY, CDR2 SVGEGT. Trimming removed 5 bases from V and 4 bases from J; junction bases left unmatched: 4. The CDR3 totals 13 residues.

V and J are TRBV5-1 and TRBJ2-7, with 8 bases that match TRBD1. Per the germline V gene, CDR1 is SGHRS and CDR2 is YFSETQ. The CDR3 totals 11 residues. The V and J ends lost 4 bases and 9 bases, in that order; junction bases with no gene match: 3. CDR3 DNA sequence: TGCGCCAGCAGCAGGACAGGGCCGCAGTACTTC. As protein: CASSRTGPQYF.

The J gene is TRBJ2-2, the V gene TRBV5-1, with D hard to call. Trimming removed 0 bases from V and 1 base from J, with 4 bases in between. The CDR3 sequence is 14 residues long. Germline loops: CDR1 SGHRS, CDR2 YFSETQ. CDR3 region: CASSLGENTGELFF. CDR3 in DNA: TGCGCCAGCAGCTTGGGCGAGAACACCGGGGAGCTGTTTTTT.

The rearrangement joins TRBV27 to TRBJ1-5, with TRBD1 matching over 9 bases. There are 17 residues in the CDR3. Looked up from germline, CDR1 is MNHEY and CDR2 is SMNVEV (reference sequence). V gave up 6 bases and J gave up 3 bases; unmatched junction bases: 12. CDR3 nucleotide sequence: TGTGCCAGCAGCCGGGACAGGGAAGGGAGGCTCAATCAGCCCCAGCATTTT. Encoded protein: CASSRDREGRLNQPQHF.

The chain recombines TRBV18 with TRBJ2-5, with TRBD1 identical over 7 bases. V lost 0 bases, J lost 1 base, and 14 bases stayed unmatched. CDR1 and CDR2 (germline): KGHSH, LQKENI. The CDR3 totals 19 residues. The CDR3 here is CASSPPTRRNRGSQETQYF. The CDR3 nucleotides read TGTGCCAGCTCACCACCGACGAGAAGGAACAGGGGTTCCCAAGAGACCCAGTACTTC.

This clone was picked up a small number of times. The CDR3 sequence is CATSRDTASYEQYF. CDR3 bases: TGTGCCACCAGCAGAGACACGGCCTCCTACGAGCAGTACTTC. The V gene is TRBV15, the J gene TRBJ2-7, with unresolved D. The CDR3 has 14 amino acids. Germline loops: CDR1 LNHNV, CDR2 YYDKDF (reference sequence). The V end lost 0 bases, the J end lost 0 bases, and 6 bases lay between the germline ends.

This rearrangement joins TRBV29-1 to TRBJ2-3; TRBD2 agrees at 9 bases. Losses at the gene ends were 1 base for V and 6 bases for J; bases not matched to a gene: 8. CDR1 is SQVTM and CDR2 is ANQGSEA in the germline V gene. This CDR3 has 15 residues. The CDR3 coding sequence is TGCAGCGTTGAAGCCCGGCTAGCGGGACCGGATACGCAGTATTTT. Its protein is CSVEARLAGPDTQYF.

V usage is TRBV24-1 and J usage is TRBJ2-3; tentative D call: TRBD1 (6 bases). Between the trimmed V and J ends, which lost 6 bases and 0 bases, there was a span of 12 bases. The CDR3 totals 15 residues. CDR1 and CDR2 from the germline V gene are KGHDR and SFDVKD. The CDR3 spells CATSPLGASTDTQYF. CDR3 DNA sequence: TGTGCCACCAGTCCTTTGGGGGCCAGCACAGATACGCAGTATTTT.